The rows below give T cell receptor beta chains drawn from one sample of a study of post-analysis software for immune sequencing data. TCRdb recomputed calls from the PCR reads with MiXCR, one row per CDR3 protein. The sample holds about 500,000 distinct CDR3 sequences, approximately 45% seen once. The specimen was blood. These receptors came from a girl under 18 with multiple sclerosis. CDR3s include the opening cysteine and the closing phenylalanine or tryptophan. A D gene is named only where the DNA matches it firmly. Only part of the rows carry a size: once, few, many, or a class if the clone is expanded.

V gene: TRBV6-5
J gene: TRBJ1-2
clone size: few
D gene: -
CDR3 protein: CASSYDLQADYGYTF
CDR3 DNA: TGTGCCAGCAGTTACGATCTACAGGCGGACTATGGCTACACCTTC

V gene: TRBV20-1
J gene: TRBJ2-7
clone size: -
D gene: TRBD2
CDR3 protein: CSARLPGLAIYERYF
CDR3 DNA: TGCAGTGCTAGACTCCCGGGACTAGCTATCTACGAGCGGTACTTC

V gene: TRBV20-1
J gene: TRBJ2-3
clone size: -
D gene: -
CDR3 protein: CSAHHRVDTQYF
CDR3 DNA: TGCAGTGCCCACCACAGGGTCGATACGCAGTATTTT

V gene: TRBV5-5
J gene: TRBJ2-7
clone size: -
D gene: -
CDR3 protein: CASSYTRESYEQYF
CDR3 DNA: TGTGCCAGCAGTTATACCAGGGAATCCTACGAGCAGTACTTC

V gene: TRBV11-2
J gene: TRBJ2-3
clone size: -
D gene: TRBD1
CDR3 protein: CASSSGPTGASTDTQYF
CDR3 DNA: TGTGCCAGCAGCTCAGGTCCGACAGGGGCTAGCACAGATACGCAGTATTTT

V gene: TRBV29-1
J gene: TRBJ2-3
clone size: -
D gene: TRBD1
CDR3 protein: CSGDRESDTQYF
CDR3 DNA: TGCAGCGGTGACAGGGAATCAGATACGCAGTATTTT

V gene: TRBV24-1
J gene: TRBJ2-4
clone size: -
D gene: TRBD2
CDR3 protein: CATSDSRPGLPKNIQYF
CDR3 DNA: TGTGCCACCAGTGATTCCCGACCGGGACTACCCAAAAACATTCAGTACTTC

V gene: TRBV28
J gene: TRBJ1-2
clone size: few
D gene: -
CDR3 protein: CASSSPARVYEYGYTF
CDR3 DNA: TGTGCCAGCAGTTCCCCCGCCAGGGTATACGAATATGGCTACACCTTC

V gene: TRBV13
J gene: TRBJ2-1
clone size: -
D gene: -
CDR3 protein: CASSPGRDWTPITYNEQFF
CDR3 DNA: TGTGCCAGCAGCCCTGGTAGGGACTGGACCCCCATTACTTACAATGAGCAGTTCTTC

V gene: TRBV3-1
J gene: TRBJ2-7
clone size: -
D gene: -
CDR3 protein: CASSSGSREQYF
CDR3 DNA: TGTGCCAGCAGCTCCGGGAGCCGCGAGCAGTACTTC

V gene: TRBV7-2
J gene: TRBJ2-5
clone size: few
D gene: -
CDR3 protein: CASSLAGHHQETQYF
CDR3 DNA: TGTGCCAGCAGCTTAGCGGGACACCACCAAGAGACCCAGTACTTC

V gene: TRBV7-2
J gene: TRBJ2-5
clone size: -
D gene: TRBD1
CDR3 protein: CASSLRRPGQGGLTQYF
CDR3 DNA: TGTGCCAGCAGCCTACGACGACCGGGACAGGGAGGTTTGACCCAGTACTTC

V gene: TRBV29-1
J gene: TRBJ1-2
clone size: few
D gene: -
CDR3 protein: CSAEGRDGYTF
CDR3 DNA: TGCAGCGCGGAGGGGAGGGATGGCTACACCTTC

V gene: TRBV5-1
J gene: TRBJ2-1
clone size: -
D gene: -
CDR3 protein: CASTSGTFISYNEQFF
CDR3 DNA: TGCGCCAGCACCTCCGGGACTTTTATCTCCTACAATGAGCAGTTCTTC

V gene: TRBV4-1
J gene: TRBJ2-1
clone size: -
D gene: TRBD2
CDR3 protein: CASSQVSGTSGRAGEQFF
CDR3 DNA: TGCGCCAGCAGCCAAGTGTCTGGGACTAGCGGGAGGGCCGGTGAGCAGTTCTTC

V gene: TRBV5-1
J gene: TRBJ2-6
clone size: few
D gene: TRBD1
CDR3 protein: CASSMTGNKGSGANVLTF
CDR3 DNA: TGCGCCAGCAGCATGACAGGGAACAAAGGCTCCGGGGCCAACGTCCTGACTTTC

V gene: TRBV5-5
J gene: TRBJ1-1
clone size: few
D gene: TRBD1
CDR3 protein: CASGKQGASTEAFF
CDR3 DNA: TGTGCCAGCGGCAAACAGGGGGCGAGCACTGAAGCTTTCTTT

V gene: TRBV12-3/TRBV12-4
J gene: TRBJ2-3
clone size: many
D gene: -
CDR3 protein: CASSFSLDTQYF
CDR3 DNA: TGTGCCAGCAGTTTTAGTTTAGATACGCAGTATTTT

V gene: TRBV18
J gene: TRBJ2-1
clone size: -
D gene: TRBD1
CDR3 protein: CASQNRGDEQFF
CDR3 DNA: TGTGCCAGTCAGAACAGGGGCGATGAGCAGTTCTTC

V gene: TRBV5-1
J gene: TRBJ1-6
clone size: -
D gene: -
CDR3 protein: CASSPRTPSSPLHF
CDR3 DNA: TGCGCCAGCAGCCCCAGGACACCCTCATCACCCCTCCACTTT

V gene: TRBV5-1
J gene: TRBJ2-7
clone size: -
D gene: -
CDR3 protein: CASSFGAGTYEQYF
CDR3 DNA: TGCGCCAGCAGCTTTGGTGCAGGGACCTACGAGCAGTACTTC

V gene: TRBV5-1
J gene: TRBJ2-7
clone size: -
D gene: -
CDR3 protein: CASSLTLAAGLYEQYF
CDR3 DNA: TGCGCCAGCAGCTTAACACTAGCAGCAGGGCTCTACGAGCAGTACTTC

V gene: TRBV27
J gene: TRBJ2-7
clone size: few
D gene: -
CDR3 protein: CASSLSGDYAYEQYF
CDR3 DNA: TGTGCCAGCAGTTTATCTGGGGATTACGCCTACGAGCAGTACTTC

V gene: TRBV28
J gene: TRBJ2-3
clone size: -
D gene: -
CDR3 protein: CTSSSRQIELTDTQYF
CDR3 DNA: TGTACCAGCAGTTCCAGGCAAATTGAACTCACAGATACGCAGTATTTT

V gene: TRBV20-1
J gene: TRBJ2-1
clone size: -
D gene: -
CDR3 protein: CSARAQYNEQFF
CDR3 DNA: TGCAGTGCTAGAGCTCAATACAATGAGCAGTTCTTC

V gene: TRBV29-1
J gene: TRBJ2-5
clone size: few
D gene: TRBD1
CDR3 protein: CSVHRDRVQETQYF
CDR3 DNA: TGCAGCGTGCACCGGGACAGGGTTCAAGAGACCCAGTACTTC

V gene: TRBV20-1
J gene: TRBJ2-3
clone size: -
D gene: -
CDR3 protein: CSAGETITDTQYF
CDR3 DNA: TGCAGTGCTGGTGAAACGATCACAGATACGCAGTATTTT

V gene: TRBV29-1
J gene: TRBJ1-1
clone size: -
D gene: -
CDR3 protein: CSVEAQSDRTVNTEAFF
CDR3 DNA: TGCAGCGTTGAAGCACAGAGCGACAGGACGGTGAACACTGAAGCTTTCTTT

V gene: TRBV12-3/TRBV12-4
J gene: TRBJ1-2
clone size: -
D gene: TRBD1
CDR3 protein: CASSTGQGANYGYTF
CDR3 DNA: TGTGCCAGCAGCACGGGACAGGGGGCTAACTATGGCTACACCTTC

V gene: TRBV7-2
J gene: TRBJ2-5
clone size: -
D gene: -
CDR3 protein: CASSPNGGQETQYF
CDR3 DNA: TGTGCCAGCAGCCCTAACGGGGGACAAGAGACCCAGTACTTC

V gene: TRBV10-1
J gene: TRBJ2-1
clone size: -
D gene: -
CDR3 protein: CATRGVGSQEQFF
CDR3 DNA: TGCGCCACCCGGGGAGTCGGGAGCCAGGAGCAGTTCTTC

V gene: TRBV4-1
J gene: TRBJ2-7
clone size: few
D gene: -
CDR3 protein: CASSLGADGYEQYF
CDR3 DNA: TGCGCCAGCAGCCTCGGCGCGGATGGGTACGAGCAGTACTTC

V gene: TRBV4-3
J gene: TRBJ1-1
clone size: once
D gene: -
CDR3 protein: CAGSQAQGMAEAFF
CDR3 DNA: TGCGCCGGCAGCCAAGCGCAAGGTATGGCTGAAGCTTTCTTT

V gene: TRBV15
J gene: TRBJ2-5
clone size: -
D gene: -
CDR3 protein: CATSRVRRGLINEQYF
CDR3 DNA: TGTGCCACCAGCAGAGTTCGCCGGGGGTTGATCAATGAGCAGTACTTC

V gene: TRBV20-1
J gene: TRBJ1-5
clone size: -
D gene: -
CDR3 protein: CSALNRAHQPQHF
CDR3 DNA: TGCAGTGCGCTAAACAGGGCTCATCAGCCCCAGCATTTT

V gene: TRBV5-1
J gene: TRBJ2-5
clone size: -
D gene: -
CDR3 protein: CASSLASKVKETLYF
CDR3 DNA: TGCGCCAGCAGCTTGGCCTCGAAGGTAAAAGAGACCCTGTACTTC